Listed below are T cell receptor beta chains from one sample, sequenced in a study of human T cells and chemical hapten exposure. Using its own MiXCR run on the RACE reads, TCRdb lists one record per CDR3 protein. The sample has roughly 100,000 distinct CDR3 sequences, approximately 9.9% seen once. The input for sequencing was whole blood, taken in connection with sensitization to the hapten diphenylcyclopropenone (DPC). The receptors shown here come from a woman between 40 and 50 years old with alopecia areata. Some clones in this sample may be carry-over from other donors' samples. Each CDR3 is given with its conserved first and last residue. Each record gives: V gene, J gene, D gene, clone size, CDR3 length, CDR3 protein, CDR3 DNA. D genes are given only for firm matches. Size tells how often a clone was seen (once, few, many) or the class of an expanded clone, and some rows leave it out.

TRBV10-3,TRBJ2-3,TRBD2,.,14,CAISGLAGEDTQYF,TGTGCCATCAGCGGACTAGCGGGGGAAGATACGCAGTATTTT
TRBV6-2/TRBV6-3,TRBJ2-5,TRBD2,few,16,CASRAPSSGGLETQYF,TGTGCCAGCAGGGCCCCCAGTAGCGGGGGGCTTGAGACCCAGTACTTC
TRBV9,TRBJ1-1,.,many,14,CASSVAPMNTEAFF,TGTGCCAGCAGCGTAGCCCCGATGAACACTGAAGCTTTCTTT
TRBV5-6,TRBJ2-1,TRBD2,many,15,CASSPRAGVDNEQFF,TGTGCCAGCAGCCCCCGGGCGGGAGTTGACAATGAGCAGTTCTTC
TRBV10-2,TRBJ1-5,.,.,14,CASSESDTSQPQHF,TGCGCCAGCAGTGAGTCGGACACATCTCAGCCCCAGCATTTT
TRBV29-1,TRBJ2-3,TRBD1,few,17,CSVEVQGSGKAPDTQYF,TGCAGCGTTGAAGTACAGGGGAGCGGAAAGGCCCCAGATACGCAGTATTTT
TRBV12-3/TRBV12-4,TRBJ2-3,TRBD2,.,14,CASRVAGGPDTQYF,TGTGCCAGCAGGGTAGCGGGAGGCCCAGATACGCAGTATTTT
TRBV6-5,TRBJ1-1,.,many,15,CASSYDPGTGTEAFF,TGTGCCAGCAGTTACGATCCGGGAACGGGCACTGAAGCTTTCTTT
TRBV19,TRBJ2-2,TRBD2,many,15,CASSTPAGASGELFF,TGTGCCAGTAGTACCCCAGCGGGGGCGTCCGGGGAGCTGTTTTTT
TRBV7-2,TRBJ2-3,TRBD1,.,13,CASSVDRQGVRYF,TGTGCCAGCAGCGTTGATAGACAGGGAGTTCGGTATTTT
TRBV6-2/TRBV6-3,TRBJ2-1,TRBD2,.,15,CASRGAGGAYNEQFF,TGTGCCTCAAGGGGGGCGGGAGGAGCCTACAATGAGCAGTTCTTC
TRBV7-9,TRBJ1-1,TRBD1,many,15,CASSPAGGAYTEAFF,TGTGCCAGCAGCCCCGCAGGGGGCGCGTACACTGAAGCTTTCTTT
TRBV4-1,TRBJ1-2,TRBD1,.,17,CASSQDGSGQGERGYTF,TGCGCCAGCAGCCAAGATGGGTCGGGACAGGGTGAGCGAGGCTACACCTTC
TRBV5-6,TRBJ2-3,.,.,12,CASSLTSGAQYF,TGTGCCAGCAGCTTGACTAGTGGGGCGCAGTATTTT
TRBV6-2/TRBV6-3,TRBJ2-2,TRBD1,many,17,CASSPTSDRGTTGELFF,TGTGCCAGCAGCCCAACGTCGGACAGGGGAACCACCGGGGAGCTGTTTTTT
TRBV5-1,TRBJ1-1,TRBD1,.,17,CASSLEPGQGAYTEAFF,TGCGCCAGCAGCTTGGAGCCGGGACAGGGGGCGTACACTGAAGCTTTCTTT
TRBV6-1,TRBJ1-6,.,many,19,CASSEAGGPGGSYNSPLHF,TGTGCCAGCAGTGAAGCGGGCGGCCCTGGTGGCTCCTATAATTCACCCCTCCACTTT
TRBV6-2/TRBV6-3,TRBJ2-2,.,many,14,CASSPRDDTGELFF,TGTGCCAGCAGCCCGAGGGATGACACCGGGGAGCTGTTTTTT
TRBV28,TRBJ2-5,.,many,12,CATLGLRETQYF,TGTGCCACCCTGGGACTCCGAGAGACCCAGTACTTC
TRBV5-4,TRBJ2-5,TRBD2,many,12,CASSFSGETQYF,TGTGCCAGCAGTTTTAGCGGGGAGACCCAGTACTTC
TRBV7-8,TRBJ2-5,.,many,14,CASSRWIQVETQYF,TGTGCCAGCAGTCGCTGGATCCAAGTAGAGACCCAGTACTTC
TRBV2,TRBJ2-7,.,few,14,CASTPAESSYEQYF,TGTGCCAGCACTCCAGCGGAGAGCTCCTACGAGCAGTACTTC
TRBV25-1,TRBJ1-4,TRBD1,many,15,CASREQGATNEKLFF,TGTGCCAGCAGGGAGCAGGGGGCGACTAATGAAAAACTGTTTTTT
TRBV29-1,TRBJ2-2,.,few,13,CSVVVARSGELFF,TGCAGCGTTGTGGTTGCAAGGTCCGGGGAGCTGTTTTTT
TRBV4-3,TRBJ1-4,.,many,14,CASSRGRANEKLFF,TGCGCCAGCAGCCGGGGACGGGCCAATGAAAAACTGTTTTTT
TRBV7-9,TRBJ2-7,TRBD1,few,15,CASSLTETGLSEQYF,TGTGCCAGCAGCTTAACCGAGACAGGGTTAAGCGAGCAGTACTTC
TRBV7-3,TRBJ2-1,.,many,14,CASSLTRDSHEQFF,TGTGCCAGCAGCTTAACAAGAGACTCCCATGAGCAGTTCTTC
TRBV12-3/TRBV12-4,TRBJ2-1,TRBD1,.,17,CASSPVRPGQGNNEQFF,TGTGCCAGCAGTCCCGTCCGACCTGGACAGGGGAACAATGAGCAGTTCTTC
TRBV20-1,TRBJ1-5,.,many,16,CSARDRTKGNNQPQHF,TGCAGTGCTAGAGATAGGACGAAGGGTAACAATCAGCCCCAGCATTTT
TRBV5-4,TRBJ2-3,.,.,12,CASSSRGDTQYF,TGTGCCAGCAGCTCCAGGGGTGATACGCAGTATTTT
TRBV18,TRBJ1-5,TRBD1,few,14,CASSHTGENQPQHF,TGTGCCAGCTCCCATACAGGGGAGAATCAGCCCCAGCATTTT
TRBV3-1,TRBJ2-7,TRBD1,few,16,CASSQHRGLRFYEQYF,TGTGCCAGCAGCCAACACAGGGGGCTACGGTTCTACGAGCAGTACTTC
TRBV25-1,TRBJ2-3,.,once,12,CASTGAVGTRYF,TGTGCCAGCACCGGTGCGGTTGGTACGCGGTATTTT